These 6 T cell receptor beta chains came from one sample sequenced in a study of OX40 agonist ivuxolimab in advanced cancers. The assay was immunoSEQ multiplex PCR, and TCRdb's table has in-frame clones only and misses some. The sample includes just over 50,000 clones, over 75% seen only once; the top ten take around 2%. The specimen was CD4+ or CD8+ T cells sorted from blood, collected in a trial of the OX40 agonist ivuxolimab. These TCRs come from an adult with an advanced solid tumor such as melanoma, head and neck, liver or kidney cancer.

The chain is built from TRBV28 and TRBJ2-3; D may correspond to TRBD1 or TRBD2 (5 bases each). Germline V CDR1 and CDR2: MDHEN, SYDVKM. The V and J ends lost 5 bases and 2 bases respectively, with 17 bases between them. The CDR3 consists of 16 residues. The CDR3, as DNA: TGTGCCAGCAGTGGGGCGGGCCTAAGAGACACAGATACGCAGTATTTT. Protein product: CASSGAGLRDTDTQYF.

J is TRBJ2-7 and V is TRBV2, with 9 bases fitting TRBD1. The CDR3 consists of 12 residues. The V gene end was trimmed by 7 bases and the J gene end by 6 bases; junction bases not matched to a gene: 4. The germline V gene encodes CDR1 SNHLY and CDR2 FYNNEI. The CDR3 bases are TGTGCCAGCACCGGGACAGGGCTCGAGCAGTACTTC. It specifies CASTGTGLEQYF.

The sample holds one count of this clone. The CDR3 here is CAWGPGMNTEAFF. CDR3 DNA sequence: TGTGCCTGGGGACCGGGCATGAACACTGAAGCTTTCTTT. The chain recombines TRBV30 with TRBJ1-1, with D uncertain. Germline V lookup: CDR1 GTSNPN, CDR2 SVGIG (reference sequence). CDR3 size: 13 residues. V gave up 5 bases and J gave up 0 bases, with 10 bases separating them.

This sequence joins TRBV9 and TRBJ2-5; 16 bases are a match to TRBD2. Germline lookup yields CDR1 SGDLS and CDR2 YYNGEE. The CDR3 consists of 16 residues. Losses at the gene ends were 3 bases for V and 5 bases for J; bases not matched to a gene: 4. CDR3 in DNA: TGTGCCAGCAGCGAGGGACTAGCGGGAGGGATGGAGACCCAGTACTTC. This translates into CASSEGLAGGMETQYF.

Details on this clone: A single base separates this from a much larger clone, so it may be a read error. The CDR3 nucleotides are TGCGCCAGCAGCCAAGATCAGGGGATTGATTCACCCCTCCACTTT. Protein: CASSQDQGIDSPLHF. V gene TRBV4-1 combines with J gene TRBJ1-6; D is possibly TRBD1 (6 bases). CDR1 is MGHRA, CDR2 YSYEKL, per germline. V lost 0 bases and J lost 8, with 11 bases in between. The CDR3 consists of 15 residues.

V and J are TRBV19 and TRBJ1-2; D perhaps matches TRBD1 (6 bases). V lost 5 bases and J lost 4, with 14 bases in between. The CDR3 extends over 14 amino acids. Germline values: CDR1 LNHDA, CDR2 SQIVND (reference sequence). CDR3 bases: TGTGCCAGTAGTCACCAAACAGGGCCCTATGGCTACACCTTC. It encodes CASSHQTGPYGYTF.